Listed below are T cell receptor beta chains from one sample, sequenced in a study of OX40 agonist ivuxolimab in advanced cancers. The protocol was immunoSEQ multiplex PCR, while the TCRdb copy is restricted to in-frame clones and leaves out a portion. The table lists 65,000 to 95,000 clones, about 90% of them singletons, with 0.76% in the top ten. The source material was CD4+ or CD8+ T cells sorted from blood, sampled in a trial of the OX40 agonist ivuxolimab. Receptor source: an adult with an advanced solid tumor such as melanoma, head and neck, liver or kidney cancer. Both conserved end residues are part of each CDR3. A D gene is named only where the DNA matches it firmly. Clone size is given for some rows only: seen once, a few or many times, or a class if the clone is expanded.

NA 14 TRBJ2-7 NA TRBV28 CASTLRGSTYEQYF TGTGCCAGCACCCTCAGGGGATCCACCTACGAGCAGTACTTC
TRBD2 17 TRBJ2-1 NA TRBV27 CASSLSGTSAIYNEQFF TGTGCCAGCAGTTTATCCGGGACTAGCGCGATCTACAATGAGCAGTTCTTC
NA 15 TRBJ1-2 NA TRBV9 CASSVDEGVNYGYTF TGTGCCAGCAGCGTAGATGAGGGGGTTAACTATGGCTACACCTTC
NA 12 TRBJ2-7 NA TRBV7-9 CASSFTRDEQYF TGTGCCAGCAGCTTCACCAGGGACGAGCAGTACTTC
NA 15 TRBJ2-2 NA TRBV7-3 CASSSSPGATGELFF TGTGCCAGCAGCTCCTCCCCTGGTGCCACCGGGGAGCTGTTTTTT
NA 13 TRBJ2-1 NA TRBV2 CASIYKGRSEQFF TGTGCCAGCATCTATAAGGGGCGAAGTGAGCAGTTCTTC
TRBD1 15 TRBJ1-1 NA TRBV9 CASSVQTGVNTEAFF TGTGCCAGCAGCGTCCAAACAGGGGTGAACACTGAAGCTTTCTTT
NA 14 TRBJ2-2 NA TRBV7-2 CASSGSRDSGELFF TGTGCCAGTTCCGGGAGTAGGGATTCCGGGGAGCTGTTTTTT
TRBD1 15 TRBJ2-4 NA TRBV6-6 CASSSGQVSKNIQYF TGTGCCAGCAGTTCGGGACAGGTCTCCAAAAACATTCAGTACTTC
NA 15 TRBJ1-3 few TRBV19 CASSIPGSSGNTIYF TGTGCCAGTAGTATCCCGGGAAGCTCTGGAAACACCATATATTTT
NA 14 TRBJ2-7 once TRBV7-3 CASSPGMSSYEQYF TGTGCCAGCAGCCCGGGGATGAGCTCCTACGAGCAGTACTTC
NA 15 TRBJ2-1 NA TRBV19 CASSAARSSYNEQFF TGTGCCAGTAGTGCTGCCCGGAGCTCCTACAATGAGCAGTTCTTC
NA 13 TRBJ2-3 once TRBV9 CASSVGATDTQYF TGTGCCAGCAGCGTAGGAGCCACAGATACGCAGTATTTT
NA 15 TRBJ2-5 NA TRBV15 CATSRDRGPQETQYF TGTGCCACCAGCAGAGATCGGGGCCCCCAAGAGACCCAGTACTTC
NA 15 TRBJ2-2 NA TRBV11-3 CASSSEVRGTGELFF TGTGCCAGCAGCTCGGAGGTTAGAGGCACCGGGGAGCTGTTTTTT
NA 14 TRBJ1-2 once TRBV15 CATSISKGDGGYTF TGTGCCACCAGTATTTCGAAGGGAGATGGGGGCTACACCTTC
NA 14 TRBJ1-4 NA TRBV5-8 CASSRGYRGEKLFF TGTGCCAGCAGCCGGGGGTACAGAGGTGAAAAACTGTTTTTT
NA 16 TRBJ2-5 NA TRBV7-2 CASSTQGGSGWETQYF TGTGCCAGCAGCACCCAAGGGGGTTCAGGCTGGGAGACCCAGTACTTC
NA 12 TRBJ1-2 NA TRBV2 CASRNQGVGYTF TGTGCCAGCAGAAACCAGGGAGTTGGCTACACCTTC
TRBD2 15 TRBJ2-3 NA TRBV7-2 CASSKRGDTTDTQYF TGTGCCAGCAGCAAGCGGGGGGACACCACAGATACGCAGTATTTT
TRBD2 14 TRBJ2-7 NA TRBV10-3 CAISGREGFYEQYF TGTGCCATCAGTGGGAGGGAGGGATTCTACGAGCAGTACTTC
NA 15 TRBJ2-3 NA TRBV29-1 CSVEATPGGTDTQYF TGCAGCGTTGAAGCGACCCCAGGGGGCACAGATACGCAGTATTTT
TRBD2 17 TRBJ2-7 NA TRBV7-2 CASSLKPSRGGNYEQYF TGTGCCAGCAGCCTGAAGCCGTCCCGGGGGGGAAACTACGAGCAGTACTTC
NA 15 TRBJ2-7 NA TRBV7-9 CASSLGASPPYEQYF TGTGCCAGCAGCTTAGGGGCTAGCCCCCCCTACGAGCAGTACTTC
NA 13 TRBJ2-7 NA TRBV6-6 CATGQSLGYEQYF TGTGCCACCGGACAGTCCTTAGGGTACGAGCAGTACTTC
TRBD1 18 TRBJ2-6 NA TRBV11-2 CASSTGQRLSSGANVLTF TGTGCCAGCAGCACGGGACAGCGATTGAGCTCTGGGGCCAACGTCCTGACTTTC
NA 13 TRBJ2-3 NA TRBV7-3 CASSFYRTDTQYF TGTGCCAGCAGCTTCTACCGCACAGATACGCAGTATTTT
TRBD1 17 TRBJ2-7 NA TRBV15 CATSRGGGRGIAYEQYF TGTGCCACCAGCAGAGGAGGGGGCAGGGGCATAGCCTACGAGCAGTACTTC
NA 18 TRBJ1-5 NA TRBV4-1 CASSQDLVGGKGNQPQHF TGCGCCAGCAGCCAAGATCTTGTAGGGGGAAAGGGCAATCAGCCCCAGCATTTT
NA 16 TRBJ1-2 NA TRBV6-1 CASSEQPGPTSYGYTF TGTGCCAGCAGTGAACAACCAGGGCCTACTTCCTATGGCTACACCTTC
TRBD2 15 TRBJ2-7 once TRBV27 CASSLRTSGSFKQYF TGTGCCAGCAGTTTGAGGACTAGCGGGAGTTTTAAGCAGTACTTC
NA 14 TRBJ1-2 once TRBV10-2 CASSEADKTSGYTF TGCGCCAGCAGTGAGGCAGACAAGACCTCTGGCTACACCTTC
TRBD2 17 TRBJ2-1 NA TRBV7-9 CASSPPGASGNSNEQFF TGTGCCAGCAGCCCCCCCGGGGCCAGCGGGAACTCCAATGAGCAGTTCTTC
NA 11 TRBJ1-4 NA TRBV5-5 CASSFNEKLFF TGTGCCAGCAGCTTTAATGAAAAACTGTTTTTT
NA 15 TRBJ1-1 NA TRBV28 CASASTGHLFIEAFF TGTGCCAGCGCCTCGACGGGACACCTGTTTATTGAAGCTTTCTTT
TRBD2 16 TRBJ2-1 NA TRBV27 CASSLFGTSFYNEQFF TGTGCCAGCAGTTTATTTGGGACTAGCTTCTACAATGAGCAGTTCTTC
TRBD1 13 TRBJ2-5 NA TRBV15 CATSRGQRETQYF TGTGCCACCAGCAGGGGACAGCGGGAGACCCAGTACTTC
TRBD1 15 TRBJ1-5 NA TRBV30 CAWSADRGVSQPQHF TGTGCCTGGAGTGCCGACAGGGGAGTTAGTCAGCCCCAGCATTTT
NA 13 TRBJ1-1 NA TRBV19 CASRWQQGTEAFF TGTGCCAGTAGGTGGCAGCAGGGGACTGAAGCTTTCTTT
NA 15 TRBJ2-2 NA TRBV12-5 CASGLVIGNTGELFF TGTGCTAGTGGTTTGGTGATCGGGAACACCGGGGAGCTGTTTTTT
TRBD1 15 TRBJ2-3 NA TRBV19 CASSTGTVHTDTQYF TGTGCCAGTAGTACCGGGACAGTTCACACAGATACGCAGTATTTT
NA 15 TRBJ1-2 NA TRBV6-5 CASSYSTSGNYGYTF TGTGCCAGCAGTTACTCGACTTCCGGGAACTATGGCTACACCTTC
NA 15 TRBJ1-4 NA TRBV6-6 CASSYSEAPNEKLFF TGTGCCAGCAGTTACTCGGAGGCTCCTAATGAAAAACTGTTTTTT
NA 15 TRBJ2-1 NA TRBV7-7 CASSLGQDSYNEQFF TGTGCTAGCAGCTTGGGCCAGGACTCCTACAATGAGCAGTTCTTC
NA 11 TRBJ1-1 once TRBV20-1 CRVKGNTEAFF TGCAGGGTAAAAGGGAACACTGAAGCTTTCTTT
NA 15 TRBJ2-1 NA TRBV15 CATSRGGGNYNEQFF TGTGCCACCAGCAGAGGAGGGGGGAATTACAATGAGCAGTTCTTC
TRBD2 16 TRBJ2-2 NA TRBV7-2 CASSSPGGGKGGELFF TGTGCCAGCAGCTCCCCGGGAGGGGGTAAAGGCGGGGAGCTGTTTTTT
NA 15 TRBJ2-7 once TRBV15 CATSRGLGEAYEQYF TGTGCCACCAGCAGAGGGCTGGGGGAGGCCTACGAGCAGTACTTC
NA 14 TRBJ2-2 NA TRBV5-6 CASSRDPWTGELFF TGTGCCAGCAGTCGGGACCCATGGACCGGGGAGCTGTTTTTT
NA 15 TRBJ1-2 NA TRBV5-4 CASSQEREPRGGYTF TGTGCCAGCAGCCAAGAGCGGGAACCCCGGGGCGGCTACACCTTC
NA 17 TRBJ1-6 NA TRBV19 CASRDRTPDTHNSPLHF TGTGCCAGTAGGGACCGGACCCCGGACACCCATAATTCACCCCTCCACTTT
TRBD1 14 TRBJ2-1 NA TRBV10-3 CAISLDRGPNEQFF TGTGCCATCAGCCTGGACAGGGGGCCCAATGAGCAGTTCTTC
TRBD2 13 TRBJ2-7 NA TRBV7-8 CASSLREGLGQYF TGTGCCAGCAGCTTACGGGAGGGCCTAGGGCAGTACTTC